One sample yielded the 25 T cell receptor beta chains listed below, sequenced in a study of CD8 T cells in ankylosing spondylitis. Study findings and constraints: Among TCR beta sequences, a motif of under ten highly homologous variants appeared characteristic of ankylosing spondylitis blood.

Each CDR3 protein gets one entry after TCRdb re-called the 5' RACE reads with MiXCR. Seen here are a few hundred thousand distinct CDR3 sequences, 20% to 25% observed once, and the top ten hold 15% to 20%. Their recognized antigens are unknown. Input material: blood, either unsorted or a sorted T cell fraction (not recorded which). These receptors were obtained from a male donor with ankylosing spondylitis.

The chain employs TRBV30 and TRBJ1-2, with unresolved D. V lost 6 bases and J lost 3, with 8 bases in between. Germline-derived CDR1 and CDR2 are GTSNPN and SVGIG (reference sequence). This CDR3 spans 11 amino acids. The CDR3 sequence is CACFPHYGYTF. The CDR3 bases are TGTGCCTGCTTTCCCCACTATGGCTACACCTTC.

This clonotype occurred a few times. The V and J genes are TRBV21-1 and TRBJ2-3; no DNA check was done on the table's D call, TRBD1. TRBV21-1 is deemed a pseudogene. The CDR3 loop spans 15 amino acids. In DNA form, the CDR3 reads TGTGCCAGCAGACCTGTAAAGAATCGCACAGATACGCAGTATTTT. Translated, it gives CASRPVKNRTDTQYF.

The gene calls are TRBV6-5 and TRBJ2-3, with D uncertain. Germline V gives CDR1 MNHEY, CDR2 SVGAGI. The CDR3 sequence is 17 residues long. Trimming took off 3 bases at V and 4 bases at J, with 20 bases between the two ends. CDR3 DNA sequence: TGTGCCAGCAGTTATTCCTTCACAGCATACTATTCAGATACGCAGTATTTT. This encodes CASSYSFTAYYSDTQYF.

The V and J genes are TRBV6-2 or TRBV6-3 and TRBJ2-3; 14 bases align to TRBD2. CDR3 size: 17 residues. The germline V gene encodes CDR1 MNHEY and CDR2 SVGEGT. V gave up 6 bases and J gave up 5 bases; unmatched junction bases: 10. The CDR3 DNA follows: TGTGCCAGCAGCCTGGGACTAGCGGGAGTAGCAGGAGATACGCAGTATTTT. Translating it yields CASSLGLAGVAGDTQYF.

The chain has TRBV4-2 and TRBJ1-4, with 7 bases lining up with TRBD1. Germline CDR1 and CDR2: LGHNA and YNFKEQ. The trim removed 0 bases at V and 8 bases at J, leaving 15 bases unmatched. The CDR3 consists of 18 residues. CDR3 in amino acids: CASSQEARTGEFGEKLFF. CDR3 in DNA: TGTGCCAGCAGCCAAGAGGCAAGAACAGGGGAGTTTGGGGAAAAACTGTTTTTT.

The chain joins TRBV19 to TRBJ2-1; TRBD2 matches 8 bases. V shed 8 bases and J 6 bases; nucleotides not matched to a gene: 12. Germline lookup yields CDR1 LNHDA and CDR2 SQIVND (reference sequence). This CDR3 contains 15 residues. The CDR3 is CASLGTGGPSNEQFF. DNA for the CDR3: TGTGCCAGTTTAGGAACGGGAGGGCCTAGCAATGAGCAGTTCTTC.

In its sample, this clonotype was seen many times. CDR3 protein: CASSVGPQETQYF. In nucleotides, the CDR3 is TGTGCCAGCTCTGTTGGGCCTCAAGAGACCCAGTACTTC. This chain joins TRBV9 and TRBJ2-5; D unclear. V was pared by 7 bases and J by 2 bases, with 12 bases between. The CDR3 is 13 amino acids. Germline V gene sequence: CDR1 SGDLS, CDR2 YYNGEE.

This clonotype was detected a few times. This rearrangement joins TRBV9 to TRBJ2-3; a possible D gene is TRBD2 (6 bases). Germline V CDR1 and CDR2: SGDLS, YYNGEE. CDR3 length: 17 residues. Trimming removed 5 bases at V and 4 bases at J, with 23 bases between. The CDR3 DNA sequence: TGTGCCAGCAGAGACCTAGCGTTGGGAGGTAGCCCAGATACGCAGTATTTT. Residues: CASRDLALGGSPDTQYF.

This rearrangement joins TRBV11-2 to TRBJ2-3; D gene uncertain. The V and J ends lost 0 bases and 3 bases respectively, with 16 bases between them. Germline-derived CDR1 and CDR2 are SGHAT and FQNNGV. The CDR3 is 17 residues long. The CDR3 coding sequence is TGTGCCAGCAGCTTAGAGTTACCTGGAGCGAGGACAGATACGCAGTATTTT. Translating gives CASSLELPGARTDTQYF. Full variable domain (outside the CDR3, taken from reference TRBV11-2 and TRBJ2-3): EAGVAQSPRYKIIEKRQSVAFWCNPISGHATLYWYQQILGQGPKLLIQFQNNGVVDDSQLPKDRFSAERLKGVDSTLKIQPAKLEDSAVYLCASSLELPGARTDTQYFGPGTRLTVL.

The chain carries TRBV2 and TRBJ1-1; D gene unclear. V lost 2 bases and J 0 bases, leaving 4 bases between the germline ends. The CDR3 runs 13 residues. Germline loops: CDR1 SNHLY, CDR2 FYNNEI. CDR3 protein: CASSEPVNTEAFF. CDR3 bases: TGTGCCAGCAGTGAACCGGTGAACACTGAAGCTTTCTTT.

This clonotype was observed a few times. This chain uses TRBV7-9 with TRBJ2-7, with 11 bases lining up with TRBD2. CDR1 is SEHNR, CDR2 FQNEAQ, per germline (reference sequence). This CDR3 contains 16 residues. Unmatched junction bases numbered 11, after V lost 6 bases and J lost 4 bases. The CDR3 coding sequence is TGTGCCAGCAGTCCGCCCCCACTAGCGGGAGAATACGAGCAGTACTTC. Protein: CASSPPPLAGEYEQYF.

This clonotype was counted between two and nine times. The J gene is TRBJ2-5, the V gene TRBV4-3; TRBD2 matches 8 bases. The germline V gene encodes CDR1 LGHNA and CDR2 YSLEER. Trimming cost V 1 base and J 2 bases; bases outside gene matches: 3. The CDR3 consists of 15 residues. The CDR3 sequence is CASSQGVAGQETQYF. In nucleotides, the CDR3 is TGCGCCAGCAGCCAAGGGGTAGCGGGACAAGAGACCCAGTACTTC.

The table lists this clonotype with a few counts. V is TRBV4-2 and J is TRBJ1-5; D might be TRBD1 (5 bases). The CDR3 is made up of 15 amino acids. CDR1 and CDR2 (germline): LGHNA, YNFKEQ. V gave up 1 base and J gave up 4 bases, with 11 bases separating them. The CDR3 sequence: CASSQGARANQPQHF. The CDR3 nucleotides are TGTGCCAGCAGCCAAGGGGCCAGGGCGAATCAGCCCCAGCATTTT.

The chain uses TRBV4-1 and TRBJ1-1, with no clear D. The ends were cut back, 3 bases at V and 4 bases at J, with 9 bases in the middle. The CDR3 is made up of 13 amino acids. Per the germline V gene, CDR1 is MGHRA and CDR2 is YSYEKL. The CDR3 loop is CASSQSPSTEAFF. As DNA, the CDR3 is TGCGCCAGCAGCCAGTCCCCGAGCACTGAAGCTTTCTTT.

J is TRBJ2-3 and V is TRBV13, with D hard to call. V gave up 5 bases and J gave up 4 bases, with 13 bases separating them. The V gene's germline CDR1 is PRHDT and CDR2 FYEKMQ (reference sequence). The CDR3 is 14 residues long. The CDR3 sequence is CASSLVVEADTQYF. Written as DNA, the CDR3 is TGTGCCAGCAGCCTTGTGGTGGAAGCAGATACGCAGTATTTT.

The gene calls are TRBV10-2 and TRBJ2-1, with D perhaps matching TRBD1 or TRBD2 (5 bases each). CDR1 WSHSY and CDR2 SAAADI come from the germline V gene. CDR3 length: 17 residues. Trimming shortened V by 6 bases and J by 8 bases, and 26 bases separated the two germline ends. The CDR3 bases are TGCGCCAGCAGGGCTCTCCGGGACCAAGTAGGGGCGCATGAGCAGTTCTTC. It codes for CASRALRDQVGAHEQFF.

This clonotype was picked up a small number of times. The V call is TRBV4-2, the J call TRBJ2-5, with TRBD2 matching 10 bases. Trimming took 1 base from V and 4 from J; bases not matched to a gene: 9. The CDR3 extends over 17 amino acids. Germline CDR1 LGHNA, CDR2 YNFKEQ. CDR3 nucleotides: TGTGCCAGCAGCCAAGTTGCTAGCGGGAGCTTGGGAGAGACCCAGTACTTC. Residues: CASSQVASGSLGETQYF.

V usage is TRBV18 and J usage is TRBJ1-4; a possible D gene is TRBD1 (6 bases). The CDR3 extends over 14 amino acids. Germline assignment: CDR1 KGHSH and CDR2 LQKENI. Trimming left V 1 base short and J 8 bases short, with 11 bases between. The CDR3: CASSPLDSREKLFF. DNA for the CDR3: TGTGCCAGCTCACCACTGGACAGTCGGGAAAAACTGTTTTTT.

The chain couples TRBV3-1 to TRBJ1-5; tentatively, D is TRBD1 (6 bases). The CDR3 is 16 residues long. V lost 1 base and J lost 2, with 12 bases in between. Per germline, CDR1 LGHDT and CDR2 YNNKEL (reference sequence). The CDR3 nucleotides are TGTGCCAGCAGCCAAGGGCCCGCAGGGGGCAATCAGCCCCAGCATTTT. Translated, it gives CASSQGPAGGNQPQHF.

The CDR3 here is CASSVPGLAARIEQFF. CDR3 bases: TGTGCCAGCAGTGTTCCGGGACTAGCAGCTCGGATAGAGCAGTTCTTC. V usage is TRBV12-3 or TRBV12-4 and J usage is TRBJ2-1; 9 nucleotides agree with TRBD2. J lost 10 bases, V lost 5 bases, and 15 bases had no gene match. CDR3 length equals 16 residues.

In its sample, this clonotype was seen a few times. The V gene is TRBV25-1, the J gene TRBJ2-7; TRBD2 might be the D (6 bases). There are 15 residues in the CDR3. V lost 2 bases to trimming and J lost 2 bases, with 13 bases between them. CDR1 and CDR2 from the germline V gene are MGHDK and SYGVNS. The CDR3 nucleotides are TGTGCCAGCAGTGAACGGGGGAAGGAACCCTACGAGCAGTACTTC. Translating gives CASSERGKEPYEQYF.

CDR3 sequence: CASSVTGFGELFF. CDR3 DNA: TGTGCCAGCAGCGTGACAGGGTTCGGGGAGCTGTTTTTT. The chain couples TRBV9 to TRBJ2-2, with 7 bases lining up with TRBD1. Germline V gene sequence: CDR1 SGDLS, CDR2 YYNGEE. The CDR3 spans 13 residues. V was pared by 2 bases and J by 7 bases, with 2 bases of the junction left unmatched.

This clonotype was seen a few times. V is TRBV5-1 and J is TRBJ2-1; D may be TRBD1 (6 bases). In germline, CDR1 is SGHRS, CDR2 YFSETQ. V was trimmed by 2 bases and J by 0 bases, leaving 12 bases between them. This CDR3 has 16 amino acids. Here the CDR3 reads CASSFWTESSYNEQFF. In nucleotides, the CDR3 is TGCGCCAGCAGCTTTTGGACAGAAAGCTCCTACAATGAGCAGTTCTTC.

This clonotype was counted a few times. The V call is TRBV9, the J call TRBJ1-5; TRBD1 might be the D (5 bases). Germline V gives CDR1 SGDLS, CDR2 YYNGEE. The CDR3 spans 15 residues. V dropped 4 bases and J dropped 2 bases, with 13 bases sitting between them. Written as DNA, the CDR3 is TGTGCCAGCAGCCTCGGGGCGGTGGGCAATCAGCCCCAGCATTTT. It codes for CASSLGAVGNQPQHF.

A few counts support this clonotype. The chain combines TRBV20-1 with TRBJ1-5, with D unclear. The germline V gene encodes CDR1 DFQATT and CDR2 SNEGSKA (reference sequence). The CDR3 sequence is 14 residues long. Trimming left V 6 bases short and J 2 bases short, with 14 bases between. The CDR3 loop reads CSAGLPRGNQPQHF. The DNA for the CDR3 is TGCAGTGCCGGTTTACCACGGGGCAATCAGCCCCAGCATTTT.